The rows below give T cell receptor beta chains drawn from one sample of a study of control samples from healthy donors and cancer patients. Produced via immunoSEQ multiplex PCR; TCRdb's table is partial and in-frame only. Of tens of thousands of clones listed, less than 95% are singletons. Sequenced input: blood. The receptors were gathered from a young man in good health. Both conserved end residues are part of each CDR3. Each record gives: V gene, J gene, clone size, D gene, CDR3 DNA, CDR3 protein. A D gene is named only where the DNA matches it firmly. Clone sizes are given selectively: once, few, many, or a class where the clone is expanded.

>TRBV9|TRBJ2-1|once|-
TGTGCCAGCAGCCCAGTCGCGCGCGGACTCGCCATCAATGAGCAGTTCTTC
CASSPVARGLAINEQFF
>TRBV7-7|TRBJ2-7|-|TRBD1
TGTGCTAGCAGCCTCAAAGGGGCGGACAGGGAGTCCTACGAGCAGTACTTC
CASSLKGADRESYEQYF
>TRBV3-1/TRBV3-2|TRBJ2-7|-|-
TGTGCCAGCAGCACCCCCCTACAGGAAGGGCAGTACTTC
CASSTPLQEGQYF
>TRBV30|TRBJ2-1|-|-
TGTGCCTGGAGTGTAGGGACTAATGAGCAGTTCTTC
CAWSVGTNEQFF
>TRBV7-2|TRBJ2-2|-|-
TGTGCCAGCAGCTTAGTGGTCCAGAAGACCGGGGAGCTGTTTTTT
CASSLVVQKTGELFF
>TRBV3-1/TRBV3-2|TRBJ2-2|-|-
TGTGCCAGCAGCCAAGTAGGTGGGGGCCCCGGGGAGCTGTTTTTT
CASSQVGGGPGELFF
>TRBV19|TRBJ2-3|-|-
TGTGCCAGTAGGGAACCCTTCACAGATACGCAGTATTTT
CASREPFTDTQYF
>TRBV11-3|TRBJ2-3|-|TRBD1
TGTGCCAGCAGCCAGGGGGCCTCCTCCCAGGCTAGCACAGATACGCAGTATTTT
CASSQGASSQASTDTQYF
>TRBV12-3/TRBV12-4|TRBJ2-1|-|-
TGTGCCAGCAGTTTAGGGGGCAATGAGCAGTTCTTC
CASSLGGNEQFF
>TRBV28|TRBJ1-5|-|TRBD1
TGTGCCAGCAGTTTCTCGGGACAGGGGCAGCGTCAGCCCCAGCATTTT
CASSFSGQGQRQPQHF
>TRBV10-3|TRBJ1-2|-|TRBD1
TGTGCCATCAGGGGGGACAGGGGGCCAGCCAACTATGGCTACACCTTC
CAIRGDRGPANYGYTF
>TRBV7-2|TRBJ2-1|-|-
TGTGCCAGCAGCTTACGGGGGTGGGGTGGGTTTAGTGAGCAGTTCTTC
CASSLRGWGGFSEQFF
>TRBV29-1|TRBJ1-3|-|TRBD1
TGCAGCGTTGTCGCAGGACTGGACAGGGGCAACACCATATATTTT
CSVVAGLDRGNTIYF
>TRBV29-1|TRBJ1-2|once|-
TGCAGCGGCGGGACACCCAACTATGGCTACACCTTC
CSGGTPNYGYTF
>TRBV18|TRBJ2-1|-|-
TGTGCCAGCTCACCAGCAGGGATATCCTACAATGAGCAGTTCTTC
CASSPAGISYNEQFF
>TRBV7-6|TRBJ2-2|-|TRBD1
TGTGCCAGCAGCTTAGGGGCCGAGAGGACAGGGGCCAACACCGGGGAGCTGTTTTTT
CASSLGAERTGANTGELFF
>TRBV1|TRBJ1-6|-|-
TGCACCAGCAGCCAAGGGAATCCCCCCCTCCACTTT
CTSSQGNPPLHF
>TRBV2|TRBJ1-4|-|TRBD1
TGTGCCAGCAGCAAACATGGACAGGGTGGTGAAAAACTGTTTTTT
CASSKHGQGGEKLFF
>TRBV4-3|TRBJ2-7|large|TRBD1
TGCGCCAGCAGAGCACAGGGGGCGAGTGGCGAGCAGTACTTC
CASRAQGASGEQYF
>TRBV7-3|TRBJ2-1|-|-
TGTGCCAGCAGCCCATCTCGGACTGATGAGCAGTTCTTC
CASSPSRTDEQFF
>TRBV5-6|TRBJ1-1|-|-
TGTGCCAGCAGCTTGAGAGGGTCACCCATGAACACTGAAGCTTTCTTT
CASSLRGSPMNTEAFF
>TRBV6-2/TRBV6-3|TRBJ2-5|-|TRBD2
TGTGCCAGCAGTTACTCTGTCGGGGGGGGCCAGGAGACCCAGTACTTC
CASSYSVGGGQETQYF
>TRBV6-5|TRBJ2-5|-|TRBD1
TGTGCCAGCCAGGGACAGGGGGCGACGCAGACCCAGTACTTC
CASQGQGATQTQYF
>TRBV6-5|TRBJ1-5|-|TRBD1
TGTGCCAGCAGTTCCGGGACAGGGAGCAATCAGCCCCAGCATTTT
CASSSGTGSNQPQHF
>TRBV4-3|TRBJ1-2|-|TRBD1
TGCGCCAGCAGCCAAGAGACAGGGGATTTGCTCTATGGCTACACCTTC
CASSQETGDLLYGYTF
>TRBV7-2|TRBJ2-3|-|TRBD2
TGTGCCAGCAGCTCCCTCCCGGGAGCGGGGGGACGCACAGATACGCAGTATTTT
CASSSLPGAGGRTDTQYF
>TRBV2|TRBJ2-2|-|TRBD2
TGTGCCCGCCGTCACGCGGCGGGGGGGCACACCGGGGAGCTGTTTTTT
CARRHAAGGHTGELFF
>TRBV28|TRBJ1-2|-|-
TGTGCCAGCAGTTTTTCGGCCCGGCGTGGTGGCTACACCTTC
CASSFSARRGGYTF
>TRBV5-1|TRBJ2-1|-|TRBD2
TGCGCCAGCAGCCCGGCCCCTAGTGTGGGGGGAGGGACCTCCTACAATGAGCAGTTCTTC
CASSPAPSVGGGTSYNEQFF
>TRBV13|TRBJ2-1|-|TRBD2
TGTGCCAGCAGCATGGGACTAGCGGGAGATTCTGAGCAGTTCTTC
CASSMGLAGDSEQFF
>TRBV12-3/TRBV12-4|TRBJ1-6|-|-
TGTGCCAGCCGGGGTGCTAATTCACCCCTCCACTTT
CASRGANSPLHF
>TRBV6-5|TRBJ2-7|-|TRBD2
TGTGCCAGCAGGGGACTAGCGTTTCCCTACGAGCAGTACTTC
CASRGLAFPYEQYF
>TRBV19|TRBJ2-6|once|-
TGTGCCAGTATGAGGGGGGCCAACGTCCTGACTTTC
CASMRGANVLTF
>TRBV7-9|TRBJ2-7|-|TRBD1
TGTGCCAGCAGCGAAGCCGGGACAGGGCGCGAGCAGTACTTC
CASSEAGTGREQYF
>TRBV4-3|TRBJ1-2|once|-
TGCGCCAGCAGCCCTCGGTCAGGGAATGGCTACACCTTC
CASSPRSGNGYTF
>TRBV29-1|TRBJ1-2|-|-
TGCAGCGCTGAGGAGGGGAACTATGGCTACACCTTC
CSAEEGNYGYTF